This T cell receptor (beta chain) came from a study of blood T cell repertoires in COVID-19. Study-wide background: The analysed material was cDNA or gDNA that came from T cells, B-cell-depleted T cells, or PBMCs.

The CDR3 sequence is 15 residues long. Unmatched junction bases numbered 6, after V lost 1 base and J lost 5 bases. CDR1 is MGHRA and CDR2 is YSYEKL in the germline V gene. Authors' data handling: Estimation of nucleated cell counts relied on the amplification of reference gene primers. TCRdb's table, derived via immunoSEQ multiplex PCR, lists solely in-frame clones and lacks some. The V and J calls and clone size are taken from that table; D and trimming were inferred from the DNA. The table records under 500,000 clones, 70% to 90% of them present only once. The sequenced sample consisted of PBMCs or T cells enriched from blood (not recorded which). V usage is TRBV4-1 and J usage is TRBJ2-5, with 8 positions matching TRBD1. This sequence was found in a young woman with acute COVID-19. The CDR3 coding sequence is TGCGCCAGCAGCCAAGGACAGGGGATGGGTGAGACCCAGTACTTC. Amino acid sequence: CASSQGQGMGETQYF.